This T cell receptor (beta chain) comes out of a study of cytomegalovirus exposure and HLA in healthy donors. The PCR used 60 Vbeta and 13 Jbeta primers. The method was immunoSEQ multiplex PCR; TCRdb's version includes in-frame clones alone and lacks a portion of them. This table holds fewer than 200,000 clones, about 81% found once. V gave up 5 bases and J gave up 8 bases, with 10 bases separating them. Germline V gene lookup returns CDR1 SGHVS and CDR2 FNYEAQ. The CDR3 totals 13 residues. Details on this clone: Its antigen is still unknown.

Overall study findings and caveats: Later genetic work tied a missense DCLRE1C variant to beta-chain V and J trimming.

The V and J genes are TRBV7-6 and TRBJ1-6; no clear D. Input material: PBMCs. This receptor was taken from a woman aged 50 to 60 in good health and CMV-seropositive. CDR3 loop: CASSRRSDSPLHF. The DNA of the CDR3 is TGTGCCAGCAGCCGGAGGTCGGATTCACCCCTCCACTTT.